The 14 T cell receptor beta chains presented below share a single source sample, sequenced in a study of blood T cell repertoires in COVID-19. Sequencing used immunoSEQ multiplex PCR; TCRdb keeps in-frame clones, though not all of them. Altogether about 110,000 clones are present, roughly 90% being singletons, with the ten largest covering roughly 4.6%. Sequencing used peripheral blood. The origin of the receptors is a man between 35 and 55 years old with active or convalescent COVID-19.

The V and J genes are TRBV5-3 and TRBJ2-1; TRBD2 matches at 7 bases. TRBV5-3 belongs to the ORF category, with a function that is uncertain. The CDR3 spans 16 residues. V shed 6 bases, J shed 7 bases, and the junction held 16 bases outside the gene matches. CDR3 amino acids: CARILPGGIGRNEQFF. The CDR3 nucleotides read TGTGCCAGAATCCTCCCGGGAGGCATCGGAAGAAATGAGCAGTTCTTC.

The genes are TRBV6-5 and TRBJ2-3, with 9 bases identical to TRBD1. CDR3 length: 16 amino acids. J lost 1 base, V lost 2 bases, and 4 bases had no gene match. Germline loops: CDR1 MNHEY, CDR2 SVGAGI. The CDR3 DNA reads TGTGCCAGCAGTTACCGTCGGACAGGGGGCACAGATACGCAGTATTTT. Its translation: CASSYRRTGGTDTQYF.

The genes are TRBV27 and TRBJ2-3; 8 bases are a match to TRBD2. Trimming took 8 bases from V and 0 from J; bases not matched to a gene: 25. Germline CDR1 is MNHEY and CDR2 is SMNVEV (reference sequence). CDR3 length: 21 amino acids. The CDR3 bases are TGTGCCAGCCGGAAAAGGGCCTACGCGGGAGGTTTGATCGTTAGCACAGATACGCAGTATTTT. Its translation: CASRKRAYAGGLIVSTDTQYF.

This rearrangement joins TRBV28 to TRBJ2-2, with 9 bases aligning to TRBD2. Trimming at V came to 5 bases and at J to 7 bases, leaving 11 bases not matched to a gene. Germline lookup yields CDR1 MDHEN and CDR2 SYDVKM. The CDR3 runs to 16 residues. In DNA, the CDR3 is TGTGCCAGCAGTCCCGTAGCGGGAGAAAGGGTCGGGGAGCTGTTTTTT. Encoded protein: CASSPVAGERVGELFF.

The chain links TRBV19 to TRBJ2-6; 9 nucleotides match TRBD1. The CDR3 consists of 18 residues. V lost 3 bases and J lost 2; bases outside the gene matches: 8. Germline V gene data show CDR1 as LNHDA and CDR2 as SQIVND (reference sequence). CDR3 region: CASSMGFGQGPGANVLTF. In nucleotides, the CDR3 is TGTGCCAGTAGTATGGGGTTTGGACAGGGGCCTGGGGCCAACGTCCTGACTTTC.

This rearrangement joins TRBV6-5 to TRBJ2-2; 8 bases line up with TRBD1. Germline CDR1 is MNHEY and CDR2 is SVGAGI. The CDR3 length is 15 residues. The V gene end was trimmed by 0 bases and the J gene end by 9 bases; junction bases not matched to a gene: 6. CDR3 in amino acids: CASSYSGTGFWELFF. The CDR3 DNA follows: TGTGCCAGCAGTTACTCAGGGACAGGATTCTGGGAGCTGTTTTTT.

The gene calls are TRBV12-3 or TRBV12-4 and TRBJ1-3, with D possibly TRBD1 on 6 matching bases. The CDR3 loop spans 13 amino acids. CDR3 protein: CANSRGSGNTIYF. The CDR3 DNA follows: TGTGCAAACTCCAGGGGTTCTGGAAACACCATATATTTT.

The CDR3 region is CASRTDLNTGELFF. The CDR3 nucleotides read TGTGCCAGCAGGACCGACTTGAACACCGGGGAGCTGTTTTTT. V is TRBV7-3 and J is TRBJ2-2; D not certain. Trimming took 6 bases from V and 1 from J, leaving 9 bases between them. Germline CDR1 and CDR2: SGHTA and FQGTGA. CDR3 length: 14 residues.

This clone was detected once. V and J are TRBV10-3 and TRBJ2-5; 8 positions match TRBD2. The germline V gene has CDR1 ENHRY and CDR2 SYGVKD. This CDR3 comprises 14 residues. V shed 10 bases, J shed 4 bases, and the junction held 11 bases outside the gene matches. In DNA, the CDR3 is TGTGCCAGCAACCGGGGACTAGGGAGAGAGACCCAGTACTTC. Its translation: CASNRGLGRETQYF.

The rearrangement links TRBV9 to TRBJ2-2; 7 bases are a match to TRBD2. V shed 3 bases, J shed 7 bases, and the junction held 12 bases outside the gene matches. Germline CDR1 SGDLS, CDR2 YYNGEE. This CDR3 is built from 16 residues. The CDR3 reads CASSGLGGPIGGELFF. In nucleotides, the CDR3 is TGTGCCAGCAGCGGTCTGGGAGGGCCGATCGGCGGGGAGCTGTTTTTT.

V usage is TRBV6-6 and J usage is TRBJ2-1; TRBD2 is a possible D gene (6 bases). The CDR3 runs 13 residues. V was clipped by 7 bases and J by 8 bases, with 15 bases between them. Germline CDR1 and CDR2: MNHNY and SVGAGI (reference sequence). CDR3 protein: CASTFGLIDEQFF. CDR3 in DNA: TGTGCCAGCACCTTTGGACTAATCGATGAGCAGTTCTTC.

This chain joins TRBV20-1 and TRBJ2-1, with TRBD2 matching 11 bases. Germline V gene sequence: CDR1 DFQATT, CDR2 SNEGSKA (reference sequence). After removal of 3 bases from V and 2 bases from J, the junction contained 15 bases not matched to a gene. The CDR3 loop spans 19 amino acids. The CDR3 DNA is TGCAGTGCTAGTCCCGAGCCTCGGGGTAGCGGGAGGGCCTACAATGAGCAGTTCTTC. It is translated as CSASPEPRGSGRAYNEQFF.

The V and J genes are TRBV5-1 and TRBJ1-4; TRBD1 might be the D (6 bases). The V end lost 4 bases, the J end lost 0 bases, and 13 bases lay between the germline ends. Germline V lookup: CDR1 SGHRS, CDR2 YFSETQ. The CDR3 contains 16 residues. This CDR3 reads CASSPGATPTNEKLFF. In DNA, the CDR3 is TGCGCCAGCAGCCCAGGGGCCACCCCAACTAATGAAAAACTGTTTTTT. Using reference TRBV5-1 and TRBJ1-4 for the parts outside the CDR3, the full variable domain is KAGVTQTPRYLIKTRGQQVTLSCSPISGHRSVSWYQQTPGQGLQFLFEYFSETQRNKGNFPGRFSGRQFSNSRSEMNVSTLELGDSALYLCASSPGATPTNEKLFFGSGTQLSVL.

The chain has TRBV18 and TRBJ1-6, with TRBD1 matching over 7 bases. J was trimmed by 5 bases and V by 6 bases; bases with no gene match: 4. Germline-derived CDR1 and CDR2 are KGHSH and LQKENI. The CDR3 totals 14 residues. CDR3 region: CASSTGLDNSPLHF. CDR3 nucleotide sequence: TGTGCCAGCTCGACAGGGCTGGATAATTCACCCCTCCACTTT.